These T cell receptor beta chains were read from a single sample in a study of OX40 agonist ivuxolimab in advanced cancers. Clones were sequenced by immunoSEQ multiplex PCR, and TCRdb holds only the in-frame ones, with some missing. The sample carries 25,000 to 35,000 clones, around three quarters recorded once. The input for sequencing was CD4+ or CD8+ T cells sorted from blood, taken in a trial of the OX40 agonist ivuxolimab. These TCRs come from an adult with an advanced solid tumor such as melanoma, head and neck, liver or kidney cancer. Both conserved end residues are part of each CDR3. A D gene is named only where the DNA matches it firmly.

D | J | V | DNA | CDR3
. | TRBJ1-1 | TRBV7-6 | TGTGCCAGCAGCTTATCCTTAAGGTGGGGGGACACTGAAGCTTTCTTT | CASSLSLRWGDTEAFF
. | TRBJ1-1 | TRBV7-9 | TGTGCCAGCAGGGATGGGACAAGCTGGGGAGCTTTCTTT | CASRDGTSWGAFF
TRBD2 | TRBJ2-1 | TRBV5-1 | TGCGCCAGCAGCTTACAAACTAGCGGAACCTACAATGAGCAGTTCTTC | CASSLQTSGTYNEQFF
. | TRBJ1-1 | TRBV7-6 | TGTGCCAGCAGCTTAGAATGGGGTACTGAAGCTTTCTTT | CASSLEWGTEAFF
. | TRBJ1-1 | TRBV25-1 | TGTGCCAGCAGTGAAACGGGAGTGGACACTGAAGCTTTCTTT | CASSETGVDTEAFF
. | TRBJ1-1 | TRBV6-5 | TGTGCCAGCAGCCCAGGACTACTTATGAACACTGAAGCTTTCTTT | CASSPGLLMNTEAFF
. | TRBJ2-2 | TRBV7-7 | TGTGCCAGCAGCCCGGGGACGGAAACCGGGGAGCTGTTTTTT | CASSPGTETGELFF
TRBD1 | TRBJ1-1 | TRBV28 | TGTGCCAGCCCTAAATCGTGGGACAGCCCGAACACTGAAGCTTTCTTT | CASPKSWDSPNTEAFF
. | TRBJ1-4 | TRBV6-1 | TGTGCCAGTTCGAGGATGGGGCAGGGTTGGCTGTTTTTT | CASSRMGQGWLFF
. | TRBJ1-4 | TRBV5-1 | TGCGCCAGCAGCTTGAGGTCAGGACACAATGAAAAACTGTTTTTT | CASSLRSGHNEKLFF
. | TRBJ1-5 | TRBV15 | TGTGCCACCAGCAGAGGGCCGGGACTGATCAATCAGCCCCAGCATTTT | CATSRGPGLINQPQHF
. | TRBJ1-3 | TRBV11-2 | TGTGCCAGCAGCTTAGTTCGGTACTCTGGAAACACCATATATTTT | CASSLVRYSGNTIYF